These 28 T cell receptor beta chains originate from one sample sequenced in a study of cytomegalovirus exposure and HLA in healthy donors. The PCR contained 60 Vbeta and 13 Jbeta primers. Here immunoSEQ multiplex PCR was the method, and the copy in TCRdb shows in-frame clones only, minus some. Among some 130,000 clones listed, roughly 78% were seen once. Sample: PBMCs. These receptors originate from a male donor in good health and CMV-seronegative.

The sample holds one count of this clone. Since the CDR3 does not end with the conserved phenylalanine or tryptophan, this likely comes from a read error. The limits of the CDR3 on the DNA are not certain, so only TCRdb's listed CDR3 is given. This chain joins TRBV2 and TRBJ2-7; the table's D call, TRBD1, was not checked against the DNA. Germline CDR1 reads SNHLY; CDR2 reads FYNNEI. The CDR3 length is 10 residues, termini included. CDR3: CASSDGDSLI.

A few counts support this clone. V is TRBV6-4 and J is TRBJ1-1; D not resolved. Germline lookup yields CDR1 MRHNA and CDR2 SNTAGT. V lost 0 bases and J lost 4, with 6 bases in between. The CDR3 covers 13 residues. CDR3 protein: CASSDSLGTEAFF. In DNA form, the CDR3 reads TGTGCCAGCAGTGACTCCCTCGGCACTGAAGCTTTCTTT.

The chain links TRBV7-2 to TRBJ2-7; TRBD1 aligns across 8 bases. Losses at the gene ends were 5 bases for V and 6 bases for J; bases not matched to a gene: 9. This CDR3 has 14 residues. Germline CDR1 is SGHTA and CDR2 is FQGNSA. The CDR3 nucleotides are TGTGCCAGCAGCCAAAGACAGGGGAGTAGCGAGCAGTACTTC. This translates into CASSQRQGSSEQYF.

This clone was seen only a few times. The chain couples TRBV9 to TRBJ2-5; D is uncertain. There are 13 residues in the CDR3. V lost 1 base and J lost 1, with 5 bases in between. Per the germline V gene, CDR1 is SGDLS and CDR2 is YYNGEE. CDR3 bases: TGTGCCAGCAGCGTACAGGCCCAAGAGACCCAGTACTTC. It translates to CASSVQAQETQYF. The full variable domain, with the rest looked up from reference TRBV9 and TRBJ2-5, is DSGVTQTPKHLITATGQRVTLRCSPRSGDLSVYWYQQSLDQGLQFLIQYYNGEERAKGNILERFSAQQFPDLHSELNLSSLELGDSALYFCASSVQAQETQYFGPGTRLLVL.

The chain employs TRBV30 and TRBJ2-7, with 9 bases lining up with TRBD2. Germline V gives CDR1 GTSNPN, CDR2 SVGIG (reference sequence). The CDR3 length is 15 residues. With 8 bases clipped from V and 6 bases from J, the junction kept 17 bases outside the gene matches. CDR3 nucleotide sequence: TGTGCCGGAAGGAGGACTAGCGTAGGGGCAGGCGAGCAGTACTTC. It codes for CAGRRTSVGAGEQYF. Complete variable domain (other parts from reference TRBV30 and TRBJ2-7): SQTIHQWPATLVQPVGSPLSLECTVEGTSNPNLYWYRQAAGRGLQLLFYSVGIGQISSEVPQNLSASRPQDRQFILSSKKLLLSDSGFYLCAGRRTSVGAGEQYFGPGTRLTVT.

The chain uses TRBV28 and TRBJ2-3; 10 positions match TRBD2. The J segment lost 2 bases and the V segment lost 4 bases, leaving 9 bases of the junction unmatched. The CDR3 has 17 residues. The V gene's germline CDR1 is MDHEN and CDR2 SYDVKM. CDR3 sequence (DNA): TGTGCCAGCAGTTCCCCATTCGGACTAGCGGACACAGATACGCAGTATTTT. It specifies CASSSPFGLADTDTQYF. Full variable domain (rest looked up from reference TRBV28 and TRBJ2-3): DVKVTQSSRYLVKRTGEKVFLECVQDMDHENMFWYRQDPGLGLRLIYFSYDVKMKEKGDIPEGYSVSREKKERFSLILESASTNQTSMYLCASSSPFGLADTDTQYFGPGTRLTVL.

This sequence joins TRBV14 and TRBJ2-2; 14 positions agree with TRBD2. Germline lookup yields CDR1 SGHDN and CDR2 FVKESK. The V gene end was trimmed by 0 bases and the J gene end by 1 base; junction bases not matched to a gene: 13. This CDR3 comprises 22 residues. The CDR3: CASSQDLWTSGRFGENTGELFF. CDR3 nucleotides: TGTGCCAGCAGCCAAGATCTTTGGACTAGCGGGAGGTTCGGGGAGAACACCGGGGAGCTGTTTTTT. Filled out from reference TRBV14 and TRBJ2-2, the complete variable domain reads EAGVTQFPSHSVIEKGQTVTLRCDPISGHDNLYWYRRVMGKEIKFLLHFVKESKQDESGMPNNRFLAERTGGTYSTLKVQPAELEDSGVYFCASSQDLWTSGRFGENTGELFFGEGSRLTVL.

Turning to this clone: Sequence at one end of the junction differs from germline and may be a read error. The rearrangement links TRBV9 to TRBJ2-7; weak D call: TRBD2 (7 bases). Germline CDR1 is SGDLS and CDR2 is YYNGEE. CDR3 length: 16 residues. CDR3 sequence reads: CASSRGGEVLSHEQYF. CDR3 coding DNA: TGTGCCAGCAGCCGAGGGGGGGAAGTCCTCTCCCACGAGCAGTACTTC.

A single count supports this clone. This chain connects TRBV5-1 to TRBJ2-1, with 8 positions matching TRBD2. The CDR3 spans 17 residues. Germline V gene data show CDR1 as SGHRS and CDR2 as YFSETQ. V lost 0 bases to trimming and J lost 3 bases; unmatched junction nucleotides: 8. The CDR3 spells CASSLAPGTSGYNEQFF. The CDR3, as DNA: TGCGCCAGCAGCTTGGCCCCCGGAACTAGCGGCTACAATGAGCAGTTCTTC.

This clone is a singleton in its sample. CDR3 coding DNA: TGTGCCAGCTCACCAAGTTCCCAGGGGGCGGATACGCAGTATTTT. Translated: CASSPSSQGADTQYF. This rearrangement joins TRBV18 to TRBJ2-3, with 8 bases aligning to TRBD1. The CDR3 is 15 residues long. V gave up 2 bases and J gave up 6 bases; unmatched junction bases: 7. The germline gives CDR1 KGHSH, CDR2 LQKENI.

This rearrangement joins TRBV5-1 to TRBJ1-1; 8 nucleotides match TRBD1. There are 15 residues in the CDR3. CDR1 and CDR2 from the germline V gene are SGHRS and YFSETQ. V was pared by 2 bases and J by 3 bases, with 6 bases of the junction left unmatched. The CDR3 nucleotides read TGCGCCAGCAGCTTCCTGATGACAGGGGACACTGAAGCTTTCTTT. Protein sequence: CASSFLMTGDTEAFF.

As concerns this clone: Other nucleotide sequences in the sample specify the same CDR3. Written as DNA, the CDR3 is TGTGCCTGGAGTGTGTCCTTTACCCTCCACTTT. Translating it yields CAWSVSFTLHF. V and J are TRBV30 and TRBJ1-6, with D unresolved. Trimming took off 0 bases at V and 14 bases at J, with 8 bases between the two ends. Germline CDR1 reads GTSNPN; CDR2 reads SVGIG (reference sequence). The CDR3 sequence is 11 residues long.

The DNA of the CDR3 is TGTGCCAGCAGCTTAGAAAGGGGCTTCCGGGACAGGTTTTCAGGCTACACCTTC. Protein product: CASSLERGFRDRFSGYTF. The chain uses TRBV7-8 and TRBJ1-2, with 8 bases matching TRBD1. Trimming removed 1 base from V and 8 bases from J; junction bases left unmatched: 18. Germline CDR1 and CDR2: SGHVS and FQNEAQ. The CDR3 runs 18 residues.

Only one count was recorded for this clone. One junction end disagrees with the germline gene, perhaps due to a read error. CDR3 sequence reads: CASRSGTSNEQYF. CDR3 nucleotides: TGCGCCAGCAGAAGCGGGACCTCCAACGAGCAGTACTTC. The V and J genes are TRBV10-1 and TRBJ2-7, with TRBD2 matching 7 bases. This CDR3 has 13 residues. Germline V lookup: CDR1 WNHNN, CDR2 SYGVQD (reference sequence).

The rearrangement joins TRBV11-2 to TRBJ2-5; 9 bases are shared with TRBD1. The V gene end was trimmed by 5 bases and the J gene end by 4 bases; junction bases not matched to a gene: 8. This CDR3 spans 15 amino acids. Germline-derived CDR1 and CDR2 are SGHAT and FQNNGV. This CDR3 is CASSPTQGAGETQYF. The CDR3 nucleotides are TGTGCCAGCAGCCCTACACAGGGGGCGGGAGAGACCCAGTACTTC.

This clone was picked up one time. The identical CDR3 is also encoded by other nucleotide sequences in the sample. The CDR3 sequence is CSAREDREQYF. The CDR3 DNA reads TGCAGTGCTAGAGAGGACAGAGAGCAGTACTTC. This chain connects TRBV20-1 to TRBJ2-5; D is perhaps TRBD1 (6 bases). V dropped 0 bases and J dropped 11 bases, with 10 bases sitting between them. The CDR3 is 11 amino acids. Per the germline V gene, CDR1 is DFQATT and CDR2 is SNEGSKA (reference sequence).

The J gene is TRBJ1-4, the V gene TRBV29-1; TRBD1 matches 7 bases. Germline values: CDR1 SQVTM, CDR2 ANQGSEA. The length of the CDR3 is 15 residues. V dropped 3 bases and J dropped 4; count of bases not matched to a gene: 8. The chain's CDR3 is CSVDEGGQSNEKLFF. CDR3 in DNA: TGCAGCGTTGATGAAGGGGGACAGAGTAATGAAAAACTGTTTTTT.

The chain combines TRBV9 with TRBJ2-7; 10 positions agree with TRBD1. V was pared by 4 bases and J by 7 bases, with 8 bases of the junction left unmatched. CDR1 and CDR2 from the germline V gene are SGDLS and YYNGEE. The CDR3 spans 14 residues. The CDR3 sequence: CASSPGDRGSEQYF. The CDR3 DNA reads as TGTGCCAGCAGCCCAGGGGACAGGGGTAGTGAGCAGTACTTC.

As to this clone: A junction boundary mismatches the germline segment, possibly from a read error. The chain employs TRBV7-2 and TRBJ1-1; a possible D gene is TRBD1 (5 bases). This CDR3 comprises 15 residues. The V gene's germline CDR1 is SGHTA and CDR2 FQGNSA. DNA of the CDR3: TGTGCCAGCAGCTTAGAACAGGCAGTAAACACTGGAGCTTTCTTT. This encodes CASSLEQAVNTGAFF.

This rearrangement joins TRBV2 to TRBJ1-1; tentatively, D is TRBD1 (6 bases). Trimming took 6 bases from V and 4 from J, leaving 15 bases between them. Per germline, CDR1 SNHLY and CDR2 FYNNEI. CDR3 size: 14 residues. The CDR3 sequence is CASRATGSVTEAFF. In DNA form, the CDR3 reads TGTGCCAGCAGAGCCACAGGGTCGGTCACTGAAGCTTTCTTT.

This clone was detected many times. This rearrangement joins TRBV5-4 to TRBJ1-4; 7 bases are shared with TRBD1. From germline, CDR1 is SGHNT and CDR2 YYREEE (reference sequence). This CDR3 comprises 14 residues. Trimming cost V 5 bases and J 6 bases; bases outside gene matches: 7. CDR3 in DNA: TGTGCCAGCAGTTGGGCCGGGACAGATGAAAAACTGTTTTTT. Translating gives CASSWAGTDEKLFF.

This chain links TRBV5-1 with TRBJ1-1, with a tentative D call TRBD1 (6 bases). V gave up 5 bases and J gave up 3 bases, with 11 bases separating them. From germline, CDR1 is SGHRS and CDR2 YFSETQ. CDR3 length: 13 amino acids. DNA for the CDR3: TGCGCCAGCAGTACAACAGGGTACACTGAAGCTTTCTTT. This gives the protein CASSTTGYTEAFF. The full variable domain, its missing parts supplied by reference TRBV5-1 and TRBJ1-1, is KAGVTQTPRYLIKTRGQQVTLSCSPISGHRSVSWYQQTPGQGLQFLFEYFSETQRNKGNFPGRFSGRQFSNSRSEMNVSTLELGDSALYLCASSTTGYTEAFFGQGTRLTVV.

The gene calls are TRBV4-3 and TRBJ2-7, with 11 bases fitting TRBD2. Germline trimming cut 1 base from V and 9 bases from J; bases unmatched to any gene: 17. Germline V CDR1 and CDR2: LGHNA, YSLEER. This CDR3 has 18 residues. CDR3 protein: CASSQVFSGSSGGSTQYF. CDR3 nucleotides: TGCGCCAGCAGCCAAGTCTTCAGTGGGTCTAGCGGGGGGAGTACGCAGTACTTC.

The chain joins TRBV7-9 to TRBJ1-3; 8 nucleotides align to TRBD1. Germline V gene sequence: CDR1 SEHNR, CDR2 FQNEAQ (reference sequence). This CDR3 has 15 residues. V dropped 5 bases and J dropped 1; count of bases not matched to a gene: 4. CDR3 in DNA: TGTGCCAGCAGCGTTAACAGGGGGTCTGGAAACACCATATATTTT. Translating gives CASSVNRGSGNTIYF. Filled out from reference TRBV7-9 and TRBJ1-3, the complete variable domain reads DTGVSQNPRHKITKRGQNVTFRCDPISEHNRLYWYRQTLGQGPEFLTYFQNEAQLEKSRLLSDRFSAERPKGSFSTLEIQRTEQGDSAMYLCASSVNRGSGNTIYFGEGSWLTVV.

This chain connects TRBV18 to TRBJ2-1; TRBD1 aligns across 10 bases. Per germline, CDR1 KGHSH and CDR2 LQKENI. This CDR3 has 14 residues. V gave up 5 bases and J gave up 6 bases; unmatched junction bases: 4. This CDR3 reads CASSTDRGLNEQFF. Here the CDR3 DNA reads TGTGCCAGCTCAACAGACAGGGGGCTCAATGAGCAGTTCTTC.

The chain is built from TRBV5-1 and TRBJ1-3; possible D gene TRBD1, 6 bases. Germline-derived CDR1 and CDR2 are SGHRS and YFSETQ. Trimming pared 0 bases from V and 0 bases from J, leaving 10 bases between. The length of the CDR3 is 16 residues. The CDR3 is CASSLVGGSSGNTIYF. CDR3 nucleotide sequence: TGCGCCAGCAGCTTGGTAGGGGGAAGCTCTGGAAACACCATATATTTT.

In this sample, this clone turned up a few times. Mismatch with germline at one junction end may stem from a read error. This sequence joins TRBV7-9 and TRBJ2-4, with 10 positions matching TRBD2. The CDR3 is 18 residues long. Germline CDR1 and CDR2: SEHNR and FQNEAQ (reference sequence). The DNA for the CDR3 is TGTTCCAGCAGCTTACCCCCCAGACTAGCGGGAGCCAAAAACATTCAGTACTTC. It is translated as CSSSLPPRLAGAKNIQYF.

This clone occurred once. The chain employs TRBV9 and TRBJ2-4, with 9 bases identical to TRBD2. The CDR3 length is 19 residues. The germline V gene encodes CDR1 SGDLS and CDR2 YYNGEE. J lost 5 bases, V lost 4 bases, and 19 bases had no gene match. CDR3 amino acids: CASSPGGVGGRAGENIQYF. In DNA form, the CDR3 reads TGTGCCAGCAGCCCCGGGGGGGTAGGCGGGAGGGCCGGGGAAAACATTCAGTACTTC.